Each of the 26 T cell receptor beta chains below was sequenced from the same sample in a study of identical twins. TCRdb re-called the 5' RACE reads with MiXCR, one entry per CDR3 protein. The sample has 240,000 or so distinct CDR3 sequences, approximately 12% seen once; the top ten hold roughly 3.7%. Separately, the same data were catalogued under a study of yellow fever vaccine responses in identical twins.

Sequencing was done on a sample of memory (CD45RO+) T cells sorted from blood. These receptors were collected from a young woman in good health.

The CDR3 sequence is CASGGSWGEQYF. The CDR3, as DNA: TGTGCCAGCGGGGGTTCTTGGGGCGAGCAGTACTTC. The chain carries TRBV28 and TRBJ2-7, with D tentatively TRBD1 or TRBD2 (5 bases each). The V end was cut by 8 bases, the J end by 6 bases, with 14 bases between. The CDR3 is 12 residues long. CDR1 is MDHEN, CDR2 SYDVKM, per germline.

This clonotype has a count of ten or more. This sequence joins TRBV5-6 and TRBJ1-5; D call uncertain. Germline V gene data show CDR1 as SGHDT and CDR2 as YYEEEE. This CDR3 comprises 14 residues. Trimming took 5 bases from V and 0 from J, leaving 9 bases between them. The DNA of the CDR3 is TGTGCCAGCAGTGGGCAGTCTAGCAATCAGCCCCAGCATTTT. This gives the protein CASSGQSSNQPQHF. The entire variable domain, with the rest obtained from reference TRBV5-6 and TRBJ1-5, is as follows: DAGVTQSPTHLIKTRGQQVTLRCSPKSGHDTVSWYQQALGQGPQFIFQYYEEEERQRGNFPDRFSGHQFPNYSSELNVNALLLGDSALYLCASSGQSSNQPQHFGDGTRLSIL.

The sample holds many counts of this clonotype. The V call is TRBV29-1, the J call TRBJ1-5; D remains ambiguous. Germline loops: CDR1 SQVTM, CDR2 ANQGSEA. With 4 bases removed from V and 3 bases from J, the gap between germline ends came to 10 bases. The CDR3 spans 13 residues. CDR3 residues: CSVGLIFNQPQHF. In DNA, the CDR3 is TGCAGCGTTGGACTGATTTTCAATCAGCCCCAGCATTTT.

This clonotype has a handful of counts. The chain links TRBV11-3 to TRBJ1-1, with a possible D match to TRBD1 (5 bases). Germline loops: CDR1 SGHNT, CDR2 YENEEA. V lost 4 bases and J lost 4, with 10 bases in between. The CDR3 is 13 amino acids. The CDR3 nucleotides read TGTGCCAGCAGCTCCCGGGACTCCACTGAAGCTTTCTTT. This gives the protein CASSSRDSTEAFF.

This clonotype was detected many times. V usage is TRBV12-3 or TRBV12-4 and J usage is TRBJ2-5; D is ambiguous. The CDR3 sequence is 11 residues long. The V and J ends lost 5 bases and 4 bases respectively, with 5 bases between them. CDR3 sequence: CASSTTETQYF. The CDR3 nucleotides read TGTGCCAGCAGTACCACAGAGACCCAGTACTTC.

Only a few counts were recorded for this clonotype. The chain joins TRBV6-2 or TRBV6-3 to TRBJ2-1; possibly TRBD1 for D (6 bases). Germline lookup yields CDR1 MNHEY and CDR2 SVGEGT. The CDR3 spans 14 residues. V lost 5 bases, J lost 3 bases, and 11 bases lay in between. The CDR3 loop is CASSQDSYYNEQFF. The CDR3 nucleotides read TGTGCCAGCAGTCAGGACAGCTACTACAATGAGCAGTTCTTC.

This clonotype was counted between two and nine times. This chain uses TRBV27 with TRBJ2-3, with TRBD1 identical over 7 bases. The junction had 6 bases not matched to a gene; V was cut back by 6 bases and J by 3 bases. Germline V gene lookup returns CDR1 MNHEY and CDR2 SMNVEV (reference sequence). This CDR3 has 14 amino acids. The CDR3 DNA is TGTGCCAGCAGACAGGGGAGAGGGACAGATACGCAGTATTTT. Amino acids: CASRQGRGTDTQYF.

This clonotype was detected a few times. This rearrangement joins TRBV14 to TRBJ2-3; D is possibly TRBD1 or TRBD2 (5 bases each). Germline V gene sequence: CDR1 SGHDN, CDR2 FVKESK. V shed 4 bases and J shed 7 bases, with 18 bases lying between them. There are 15 residues in the CDR3. CDR3 sequence (DNA): TGTGCCAGCAGCCCCCCGGGACGCCGCCGTAATACGCAGTATTTT. It encodes CASSPPGRRRNTQYF.

V gene TRBV12-3 or TRBV12-4 combines with J gene TRBJ2-3; D might be TRBD2 (6 bases). The V end lost 1 base, the J end lost 6 bases, and 14 bases lay between the germline ends. The CDR3 extends over 15 amino acids. The CDR3 region has the DNA TGTGCCAGCAGTTTAGGGGCGGGAAAATTCGATACGCAGTATTTT. This gives the protein CASSLGAGKFDTQYF.

The sample holds a few counts of this clonotype. The chain couples TRBV29-1 to TRBJ2-3, with 7 bases identical to TRBD2. CDR1 SQVTM and CDR2 ANQGSEA come from the germline V gene. Trimming took 1 base from V and 2 from J; bases not matched to a gene: 9. The CDR3 loop spans 16 amino acids. The CDR3, as DNA: TGCAGCGTTGAAGGTGGGAGGGAGGGCCCCACAGATACGCAGTATTTT. It yields the protein CSVEGGREGPTDTQYF.

The gene calls are TRBV15 and TRBJ2-7; D remains unclear. The germline V gene encodes CDR1 LNHNV and CDR2 YYDKDF (reference sequence). The CDR3 is made up of 18 amino acids. Trimming stripped 0 bases from V and 0 bases from J, with 18 bases between. The CDR3 here is CATSRDSVVSGNSYEQYF. In nucleotides, the CDR3 is TGTGCCACCAGCAGAGATTCGGTCGTTAGTGGGAACTCCTACGAGCAGTACTTC.

The chain carries TRBV3-1 and TRBJ2-2; 15 nucleotides line up with TRBD2. CDR3 length: 18 residues. Germline trimming cut 4 bases from V and 2 bases from J; bases unmatched to any gene: 5. Germline assignment: CDR1 LGHDT and CDR2 YNNKEL (reference sequence). The CDR3 region is CASSRGLAGGGNTGELFF. CDR3 DNA sequence: TGTGCCAGCAGCCGTGGACTAGCGGGGGGGGGCAACACCGGGGAGCTGTTTTTT.

The chain links TRBV10-2 to TRBJ2-1, with TRBD2 identical over 10 bases. The V segment lost 10 bases and the J segment 9 bases; nucleotides outside the gene matches: 12. The CDR3 is made up of 14 amino acids. Germline CDR1 is WSHSY and CDR2 is SAAADI. The CDR3 DNA reads as TGCGCCACCCTGTCGCAGCGGGAGGGCGGTGAGCAGTTCTTC. As protein: CATLSQREGGEQFF.

The chain recombines TRBV11-2 with TRBJ2-2, with 9 positions matching TRBD1. The ends lost 6 bases at V and 6 bases at J; junction bases unmatched: 11. In germline, CDR1 is SGHAT, CDR2 FQNNGV. This CDR3 has 16 amino acids. CDR3 bases: TGTGCCAGCAGACGTTCCGGGACAGGGTTGGCCGGGGAGCTGTTTTTT. Encoded protein: CASRRSGTGLAGELFF.

In its sample, this clonotype was seen a few times. The gene calls are TRBV28 and TRBJ1-1; no definite D call. The V gene's germline CDR1 is MDHEN and CDR2 SYDVKM. This CDR3 has 13 residues. V dropped 7 bases and J dropped 5 bases, with 14 bases sitting between them. The CDR3 DNA is TGTGCCAGCATATACGGACTTGGGACTGAAGCTTTCTTT. This sequence encodes CASIYGLGTEAFF.

The table lists this clonotype with a few counts. This chain links TRBV29-1 with TRBJ2-3; D remains ambiguous. Germline CDR1 SQVTM, CDR2 ANQGSEA. This CDR3 comprises 10 residues. V lost 4 bases and J lost 10, with 9 bases in between. The DNA of the CDR3 is TGCAGCGTTGTAGTTAGGGCGCAGTATTTT. Translated, it gives CSVVVRAQYF.

CDR3 nucleotide sequence: TGCAGTGCTAGAGATCACGGGCACTCTGGGGCCAACGTCCTGACTTTC. Encoded protein: CSARDHGHSGANVLTF. The chain links TRBV20-1 to TRBJ2-6; D unresolved. Germline assignment: CDR1 DFQATT and CDR2 SNEGSKA (reference sequence). The CDR3 runs 16 residues. Trimming removed 0 bases from V and 0 bases from J, with 9 bases in between.

This clonotype was recorded a few times. The chain employs TRBV4-2 and TRBJ2-2; 10 bases line up with TRBD2. Trimming took 5 bases from V and 6 from J; bases not matched to a gene: 12. The CDR3 has 17 amino acids. Germline assignment: CDR1 LGHNA and CDR2 YNFKEQ. DNA for the CDR3: TGTGCCAGCAGCGACCGTGGTAGCGGGAGGTCTGCCGGGGAGCTGTTTTTT. As protein: CASSDRGSGRSAGELFF.

Comments on this clonotype: The junction differs from germline at one of its ends, possibly a read error. The V call is TRBV14, the J call TRBJ2-2; 12 bases line up with TRBD2. CDR1 and CDR2 from the germline V gene are SGHDN and FVKESK. The CDR3 is made up of 16 amino acids. CDR3 in amino acids: CASSRRTSGNPGELFF. DNA of the CDR3: TGTGCCAGCAGCCGTCGGACTAGCGGGAACCCCGGGGAGCTGTTTTTT.

This clonotype was detected a few times. The chain couples TRBV2 to TRBJ2-3; TRBD2 matches 14 bases. V gave up 7 bases and J gave up 4 bases; unmatched junction bases: 7. From germline, CDR1 is SNHLY and CDR2 FYNNEI. The CDR3 contains 16 residues. The CDR3: CASIRGTSGGPDTQYF. DNA of the CDR3: TGTGCCAGCATACGAGGGACTAGCGGGGGTCCAGATACGCAGTATTTT.

The sample holds a few counts of this clonotype. CDR3 in DNA: TGTGCCACCAGTGCGGCAGGGGCCTACGAGCAGTACTTC. Its translation: CATSAAGAYEQYF. The chain recombines TRBV24-1 with TRBJ2-7; a possible D gene is TRBD1 (6 bases). The germline V gene has CDR1 KGHDR and CDR2 SFDVKD. CDR3 length equals 13 residues. Trimming took 5 bases from V and 2 from J, leaving 9 bases between them.

The chain employs TRBV7-2 and TRBJ2-2; TRBD1 agrees at 9 bases. This CDR3 contains 16 residues. Germline assignment: CDR1 SGHTA and CDR2 FQGNSA. The V gene end was trimmed by 1 base and the J gene end by 1 base; junction bases not matched to a gene: 1. DNA of the CDR3: TGTGCCAGCAGCTTAGGGACAGGGGTGAACACCGGGGAGCTGTTTTTT. Translation gives CASSLGTGVNTGELFF.

The J gene is TRBJ1-6, the V gene TRBV7-2; D remains ambiguous. Trimming removed 0 bases at V and 10 bases at J, with 4 bases between. CDR3 length: 12 residues. The V gene's germline CDR1 is SGHTA and CDR2 FQGNSA. The CDR3 DNA follows: TGTGCCAGCAGCTTAGCATTATCACCCCTCCACTTT. This translates into CASSLALSPLHF.

This clonotype was recorded once. The CDR3 region is CASSFVGAGQRTGELFF. CDR3 DNA sequence: TGTGCCAGCAGCTTTGTAGGGGCAGGGCAGAGGACCGGGGAGCTGTTTTTT. The chain links TRBV11-3 to TRBJ2-2; D perhaps matches TRBD1 (5 bases). The germline gives CDR1 SGHNT, CDR2 YENEEA. The CDR3 extends over 17 amino acids. V lost 3 bases and J lost 5, with 19 bases in between.

The chain links TRBV7-2 to TRBJ1-1, with D tentatively TRBD1 (5 bases). V dropped 5 bases and J dropped 5 bases, with 18 bases sitting between them. The CDR3 covers 15 residues. Looked up from germline, CDR1 is SGHTA and CDR2 is FQGNSA. The chain's CDR3 is CASSGKGRGGTEAFF. The CDR3 DNA sequence: TGTGCCAGCAGCGGCAAGGGGCGCGGGGGGACTGAAGCTTTCTTT. The variable domain in full, with the rest retrieved from reference TRBV7-2 and TRBJ1-1, is GAGVSQSPSNKVTEKGKDVELRCDPISGHTALYWYRQSLGQGLEFLIYFQGNSAPDKSGLPSDRFSAERTGGSVSTLTIQRTQQEDSAVYLCASSGKGRGGTEAFFGQGTRLTVV.

This rearrangement joins TRBV19 to TRBJ2-3; 9 bases match TRBD2. CDR1 is LNHDA, CDR2 SQIVND, per germline (reference sequence). V was pared by 4 bases and J by 7 bases, with 3 bases of the junction left unmatched. The CDR3 totals 13 residues. CDR3 sequence: CASSSGRDNTQYF. Here the CDR3 DNA reads TGTGCCAGTAGTAGCGGGAGGGATAATACGCAGTATTTT.